This TCR beta chain was obtained from a study of cytomegalovirus exposure and HLA in healthy donors. The study, taken as a whole, reports: TCR beta sequences reportedly predicted most subjects' HLA-A and HLA-B alleles accurately.

Comments on this clone: Its matching antigen is unknown. Other DNA variants within this sample encode the same CDR3.

The CDR3 contains 16 residues. Trimming pared 0 bases from V and 1 base from J, leaving 11 bases between. Germline CDR1 reads SGHRS; CDR2 reads YFSETQ. This PCR relied on a set of 60 Vbeta primers and 13 Jbeta primers. Here immunoSEQ multiplex PCR was the method, and the copy in TCRdb shows in-frame clones only, minus some. The table has 90,000 to 130,000 clones, around 80% seen once. This TCR was sampled from a woman between 55 and 75 years old in good health and CMV-seropositive. J is TRBJ1-5 and V is TRBV5-1, with a tentative D call TRBD1 (5 bases). Input material: PBMCs. For the CDR3, the DNA is TGCGCCAGCAGCTTGGTAGGGGCCCTAAGCAATCAGCCCCAGCATTTT. Its protein is CASSLVGALSNQPQHF.